The 22 T cell receptor beta chains reported below all come from one sample, sequenced in a study of sequential checkpoint blockade in melanoma. Sequenced by immunoSEQ multiplex PCR; TCRdb stores in-frame clones only, minus some. The sample comprises 15,000 to 20,000 clones, about 80% of which are singletons, and 12% rests with the top ten. Treatment noted: randomized to nivolumab then ipilimumab (arm A) or the reverse (arm B). The sample in question was CD8+ T cells sorted from blood (inferred from file names), obtained from a patient given nivolumab and ipilimumab in sequence. The receptors come from a human donor with melanoma.

V gene TRBV5-4 combines with J gene TRBJ2-7; no reliable D call. The CDR3 totals 13 residues. V lost 3 bases to trimming and J lost 7 bases, with 14 bases between them. CDR1 is SGHNT, CDR2 YYREEE, per germline (reference sequence). The CDR3: CASSSLTPWEQYF. The CDR3 DNA sequence: TGTGCCAGCAGCTCGCTGACACCTTGGGAGCAGTACTTC.

This rearrangement joins TRBV4-3 to TRBJ1-2, with D hard to call. CDR1 and CDR2 (germline): LGHNA, YSLEER. The CDR3 covers 15 residues. Trimming stripped 4 bases from V and 3 bases from J, with 15 bases between. DNA of the CDR3: TGCGCCAGCAGCCCGACCGGGGAAGAAGACTATGGCTACACCTTC. Its protein is CASSPTGEEDYGYTF.

The CDR3 spells CASSEAETGGHEQYF. The DNA of the CDR3 is TGTGCCAGCAGTGAAGCGGAGACAGGGGGCCACGAGCAGTACTTC. The rearrangement joins TRBV6-1 to TRBJ2-7; TRBD1 matches 10 bases. The ends lost 0 bases at V and 5 bases at J; junction bases unmatched: 4. The germline V gene encodes CDR1 MNHNS and CDR2 SASEGT. This CDR3 is 15 amino acids long.

The chain couples TRBV7-9 to TRBJ1-4; 7 bases line up with TRBD1. V lost 2 bases to trimming and J lost 8 bases; unmatched junction nucleotides: 5. This CDR3 region has 14 residues. Per the germline V gene, CDR1 is SEHNR and CDR2 is FQNEAQ (reference sequence). CDR3 region: CASSLLMTGEKLFF. The CDR3 nucleotides read TGTGCCAGCAGCTTACTTATGACAGGGGAAAAACTGTTTTTT.

V usage is TRBV6-1 and J usage is TRBJ2-7; no clear D gene. CDR3 size: 13 residues. Per germline, CDR1 MNHNS and CDR2 SASEGT. V shed 0 bases and J shed 5 bases, with 8 bases lying between them. CDR3 in amino acids: CASSEASQNEQYF. The DNA for the CDR3 is TGTGCCAGCAGTGAAGCGTCCCAGAACGAGCAGTACTTC.

This clone was seen only a few times. The genes are TRBV4-1 and TRBJ2-7, with D possibly TRBD2 on 5 matching bases. Germline CDR1 reads MGHRA; CDR2 reads YSYEKL. This CDR3 comprises 15 residues. The V and J ends lost 5 bases and 2 bases respectively, with 16 bases between them. CDR3 nucleotides: TGCGCCAGCAGCGCGGGTAGGGATGGGACCTACGAGCAGTACTTC. Its translation is CASSAGRDGTYEQYF.

The V and J genes are TRBV7-8 and TRBJ2-5; D not resolved. The last part of the DNA fits TRBJ2-7 better; the J call may be wrong. Looked up from germline, CDR1 is SGHVS and CDR2 is FQNEAQ. The CDR3 length is 15 residues. CDR3 region: CASSLSRSSSYEQYF. The CDR3, as DNA: TGTGCCAGCAGCTTAAGTAGGTCTAGCTCCTACGAGCAGTACTTC.

This chain uses TRBV19 with TRBJ2-7, with D possibly being TRBD1 (5 bases). The V and J ends lost 3 bases and 2 bases respectively, with 14 bases between them. Germline V gene sequence: CDR1 LNHDA, CDR2 SQIVND (reference sequence). The CDR3 loop spans 15 amino acids. CDR3 sequence: CASSIGRDITYEQYF. For the CDR3, the DNA is TGTGCCAGTAGTATTGGCAGGGATATAACCTACGAGCAGTACTTC.

The chain recombines TRBV5-1 with TRBJ1-1; TRBD1 is a possible D gene (6 bases). The CDR3 is 15 amino acids. Between the trimmed V and J ends, which lost 3 bases and 4 bases, there was a span of 16 bases. The germline CDR1 and CDR2 sequences are SGHRS and YFSETQ. The CDR3 DNA follows: TGCGCCAGCAGCTGGCCCGAAAGGGGGGGCACTGAAGCTTTCTTT. It yields the protein CASSWPERGGTEAFF.

The J gene is TRBJ1-4, the V gene TRBV11-2; a possible D gene is TRBD1 (6 bases). Trimming took off 5 bases at V and 4 bases at J, with 14 bases between the two ends. CDR3 length: 15 amino acids. Germline-derived CDR1 and CDR2 are SGHAT and FQNNGV. This CDR3 is CASSRSDRLNEKLFF. CDR3 in DNA: TGTGCCAGCAGCCGATCGGACAGACTTAATGAAAAACTGTTTTTT. Drawing the rest from reference TRBV11-2 and TRBJ1-4, the complete variable domain is EAGVAQSPRYKIIEKRQSVAFWCNPISGHATLYWYQQILGQGPKLLIQFQNNGVVDDSQLPKDRFSAERLKGVDSTLKIQPAKLEDSAVYLCASSRSDRLNEKLFFGSGTQLSVL.

This sequence joins TRBV4-2 and TRBJ1-5; D remains ambiguous. V was pared by 0 bases and J by 4 bases, with 7 bases between. The CDR3 has 14 residues. Germline values: CDR1 LGHNA, CDR2 YNFKEQ. In DNA, the CDR3 is TGTGCCAGCAGCCAAGACCCGGGAAATCAGCCCCAGCATTTT. It encodes CASSQDPGNQPQHF.

By share, this clone ranks as medium-sized. The rearrangement uses TRBV30 and TRBJ1-5; 10 positions agree with TRBD1. The trim removed 1 base at V and 8 bases at J, leaving 5 bases unmatched. The CDR3 consists of 14 residues. The germline V gene encodes CDR1 GTSNPN and CDR2 SVGIG (reference sequence). The CDR3 DNA is TGTGCCTGGAGTGAAGGGACAGGGGTAAAGCCCCAGCATTTT. This codes for CAWSEGTGVKPQHF.

This chain uses TRBV5-6 with TRBJ1-5; 7 bases map to TRBD1. J lost 0 bases, V lost 2 bases, and 2 bases had no gene match. This CDR3 is built from 15 residues. CDR1 is SGHDT, CDR2 YYEEEE, per germline. The CDR3, as DNA: TGTGCCAGCAGCTTACAGGGGTTTAGCAATCAGCCCCAGCATTTT. Encoded protein: CASSLQGFSNQPQHF.

The V gene is TRBV6-5, the J gene TRBJ1-5; D is perhaps TRBD1 (5 bases). V lost 5 bases, J lost 7 bases, and 12 bases lay in between. This CDR3 contains 13 residues. Germline V CDR1 and CDR2: MNHEY, SVGAGI. CDR3 nucleotides: TGTGCCAGCAGTCCAGGGTCGGAACAGCCCCAGCATTTT. It specifies CASSPGSEQPQHF.

The chain carries TRBV4-2 and TRBJ2-7; tentatively, D is TRBD2 (7 bases). V lost 0 bases and J lost 1, with 19 bases in between. Germline values: CDR1 LGHNA, CDR2 YNFKEQ. This CDR3 contains 18 residues. Here the CDR3 DNA reads TGTGCCAGCAGCCAAGAGAGGTCGGAGGGGGGGACTTCCTACGAGCAGTACTTC. It codes for CASSQERSEGGTSYEQYF.

This clone was found once. The chain combines TRBV11-2 with TRBJ2-7, with TRBD2 identical over 7 bases. With 4 bases clipped from V and 3 bases from J, the junction kept 9 bases outside the gene matches. Germline V gene data show CDR1 as SGHAT and CDR2 as FQNNGV. This CDR3 has 15 residues. The DNA of the CDR3 is TGTGCCAGCAGCTGGGGGACGGGAGGCCACTACGAGCAGTACTTC. Its protein product is CASSWGTGGHYEQYF.

This chain uses TRBV29-1 with TRBJ2-7; 12 bases are shared with TRBD2. V lost 1 base, J lost 6 bases, and 4 bases stayed unmatched. CDR1 and CDR2 (germline): SQVTM, ANQGSEA. This CDR3 is built from 14 residues. The CDR3: CSVEGLAGVPEQYF. The CDR3 DNA follows: TGCAGCGTTGAAGGACTAGCGGGAGTTCCCGAGCAGTACTTC.

This clone was picked up one time. The chain couples TRBV13 to TRBJ1-1; 8 nucleotides match TRBD1. J gave up 5 bases and V 6 bases, and 8 bases lay outside the gene matches. Germline V lookup: CDR1 PRHDT, CDR2 FYEKMQ (reference sequence). There are 14 residues in the CDR3. The CDR3 reads CASSLSTGVTEAFF. CDR3 DNA: TGTGCCAGCAGTTTGTCGACAGGGGTGACTGAAGCTTTCTTT.

The rearrangement links TRBV28 to TRBJ2-7, with TRBD2 matching 7 bases. The germline CDR1 and CDR2 sequences are MDHEN and SYDVKM. This CDR3 is 13 amino acids long. V lost 9 bases, J lost 2 bases, and 7 bases stayed unmatched. In nucleotides, the CDR3 is TGTGCCAGTGGGGAGGGAGGGGCCTACGAGCAGTACTTC. It is translated as CASGEGGAYEQYF.

V and J are TRBV7-9 and TRBJ2-6; TRBD1 is a possible D gene (5 bases). CDR3 length: 15 residues. Trimming shortened V by 5 bases and J by 0 bases, and 8 bases separated the two germline ends. The germline V gene encodes CDR1 SEHNR and CDR2 FQNEAQ (reference sequence). In nucleotides, the CDR3 is TGTGCCAGCAGCCCGACAGTCTCTGGGGCCAACGTCCTGACTTTC. This translates into CASSPTVSGANVLTF.

V gene TRBV9 combines with J gene TRBJ2-7; D call uncertain. Trimming left V 3 bases short and J 5 bases short, with 15 bases between. The CDR3 has 14 residues. The germline V gene has CDR1 SGDLS and CDR2 YYNGEE. The CDR3 DNA follows: TGTGCCAGCAGCGACCCCCAAGCATCGGACGAGCAGTACTTC. Its protein is CASSDPQASDEQYF.

The chain carries TRBV7-8 and TRBJ1-1; TRBD1 agrees at 7 bases. With V trimmed by 5 bases and J by 3 bases, 3 bases remained unmatched. Germline lookup yields CDR1 SGHVS and CDR2 FQNEAQ. The CDR3 spans 13 residues. CDR3 protein: CASSPGQYTEAFF. The CDR3 DNA is TGTGCCAGCAGCCCGGGACAGTACACTGAAGCTTTCTTT.